A selection of T cell receptor beta chains follows, all from one sample in a study of shared clonotypes between healthy human individuals. Only in-frame clones appear in the TCRdb table, and some are missing; sequencing was by immunoSEQ multiplex PCR. Of about 2.4 million clones detected, roughly 93% appear once; the ten largest clones hold 0.36%. The sample comprised naive CD4+ T cells from PBMCs. Receptors originate from a man younger than 35 in good health. Some clones in this sample may be carry-over from other donors' samples. Both conserved end residues are part of each CDR3. The D gene is left open where the match is weak. Clone size is shown for a subset of rows, as once, few, many or a class of expanded clone.

J	size	V	D	length	CDR3	DNA
TRBJ1-4	-	TRBV28	-	14	CASSLGGQPEKLFF	TGTGCCAGCAGCCTAGGGGGACAACCCGAAAAACTGTTTTTT
TRBJ2-7	once	TRBV18	TRBD2	15	CASSPGTSAGYEQYF	TGTGCCAGCTCACCCGGGACTAGCGCCGGCTACGAGCAGTACTTC
TRBJ2-2	-	TRBV11-2	TRBD2	17	CASSPIWTRANTGELFF	TGTGCCAGCAGCCCTATCTGGACTAGAGCGAACACCGGGGAGCTGTTTTTT
TRBJ2-1	-	TRBV14	-	15	CASSQIGRFMNEQFF	TGTGCCAGCAGCCAAATAGGGAGGTTCATGAATGAGCAGTTCTTC
TRBJ1-4	-	TRBV7-9	-	19	CASSFTQGPNGRANEKLFF	TGTGCCAGCAGCTTCACGCAGGGGCCCAATGGGCGGGCTAATGAAAAACTGTTTTTT
TRBJ2-7	once	TRBV30	TRBD1	13	CAWNLDRGREQYF	TGTGCCTGGAATCTGGACAGGGGCCGCGAGCAGTACTTC
TRBJ2-7	-	TRBV19	TRBD2	15	CASSVTSGNSYEQYF	TGTGCCAGTAGTGTGACTAGCGGGAACTCCTACGAGCAGTACTTC
TRBJ2-5	-	TRBV25-1	TRBD2	16	CASSVGASGSGETQYF	TGTGCCAGCAGTGTAGGGGCTAGCGGGAGTGGGGAGACCCAGTACTTC
TRBJ1-1	-	TRBV19	-	12	CASSTNREEAFF	TGTGCCAGTAGTACTAACAGGGAGGAAGCTTTCTTT
TRBJ2-7	-	TRBV28	TRBD2	15	CASSFLGGRGMEQYF	TGTGCCAGCAGTTTTTTGGGCGGGAGAGGTATGGAGCAGTACTTC
TRBJ1-5	-	TRBV7-9	-	13	CASSLGSLQPQHF	TGTGCCAGCAGCTTAGGGTCCCTTCAGCCCCAGCATTTT
TRBJ2-7	-	TRBV5-1	-	14	CASSLVSPSYEQYF	TGCGCCAGCAGCTTGGTATCTCCCTCCTACGAGCAGTACTTC
TRBJ2-7	-	TRBV28	TRBD2	12	CASSLGRGEQYF	TGTGCCAGCAGTTTAGGGAGGGGTGAGCAGTACTTC
TRBJ2-1	-	TRBV5-1	-	19	CASSFERQHGSGPYNEQFF	TGCGCCAGCAGCTTTGAGAGACAGCATGGGAGCGGACCTTACAATGAGCAGTTCTTC
TRBJ1-5	-	TRBV9	TRBD1	15	CASSAQGRDNQPQHF	TGTGCCAGCAGCGCACAGGGGCGCGACAATCAGCCCCAGCATTTT
TRBJ2-7	-	TRBV19	TRBD2	14	CASSLTSASYEQYF	TGTGCCAGTAGTTTGACTAGCGCGTCCTACGAGCAGTACTTC
TRBJ2-7	-	TRBV2	-	11	CASSEGPAKYF	TGTGCCAGCAGTGAAGGGCCAGCGAAGTACTTC
TRBJ2-1	-	TRBV5-1	TRBD2	15	CASSWIAGGLIEQFF	TGCGCCAGCAGCTGGATAGCGGGAGGTCTTATTGAGCAGTTCTTC
TRBJ2-1	once	TRBV30	TRBD2	17	CALKGTSGRRKYNEQFF	TGTGCCTTAAAGGGGACTAGCGGGAGACGGAAGTACAATGAGCAGTTCTTC
TRBJ2-7	-	TRBV6-4	TRBD2	14	CASRDNAGAYEQYF	TGTGCCAGCCGTGATAACGCGGGAGCCTACGAGCAGTACTTC
TRBJ2-6	-	TRBV6-5	-	15	CASSGTGPGANVLTF	TGTGCCAGCAGTGGCACAGGGCCTGGGGCCAACGTCCTGACTTTC
TRBJ2-3	-	TRBV28	-	13	CASSAASPDTQYF	TGTGCCAGCAGTGCGGCGTCCCCAGATACGCAGTATTTT
TRBJ1-2	-	TRBV27	TRBD1	15	CASSLSGTGGFGYTF	TGTGCCAGCAGTTTGTCCGGGACAGGGGGATTTGGCTACACCTTC
TRBJ2-7	-	TRBV28	-	13	CASSLGISYEQYF	TGTGCCAGCAGTCTGGGGATCTCCTACGAGCAGTACTTC
TRBJ2-5	-	TRBV6-5	TRBD2	16	CASSYSTSGTQETQYF	TGTGCCAGCAGTTACTCGACTAGCGGGACCCAAGAGACCCAGTACTTC
TRBJ2-7	-	TRBV27	TRBD2	16	CASSSPSSGSANEQYF	TGTGCCAGCAGTTCCCCCTCTAGCGGGAGTGCGAACGAGCAGTACTTC